This TCR beta chain was observed in a study of shared clonotypes between healthy human individuals. All donors qualified as healthy HIV-negative adults and had experienced no recent acute infections or vaccinations. TCRdb keeps only in-frame clones here, not all; method: immunoSEQ multiplex PCR. This sample yields some 200,000 clones, of which 85% to 95% are seen a single time; 0.065% to 0.07% belongs to the top ten. The TCR sequence derives from a woman in her 30s in good health. Sequenced material: naive CD4+ T cells sorted from blood. The sample's subset: CD45RA+ positively selected.

The CDR3 DNA sequence: TGTGCCAGCAGTGACCAGGGAGGAGAGACCCAGTACTTC. Translation: CASSDQGGETQYF. The V gene is TRBV2, the J gene TRBJ2-5; maybe TRBD2 (6 bases). Germline CDR1 and CDR2: SNHLY and FYNNEI. The V and J ends lost 3 bases and 4 bases respectively, with 9 bases between them. The CDR3 has 13 amino acids.